These 13 T cell receptor beta chains were sequenced from one sample in a study of identical twins. TCRdb recomputed calls from the 5' RACE reads with MiXCR, one row per CDR3 protein. This table holds a few hundred thousand distinct CDR3 sequences, nearly 10% found once. These data were also reused for a study on yellow fever vaccine responses in identical twins.

The sequencing sample was made of PBMCs. The receptors derive from a woman younger than 30 in good health.

This chain joins TRBV10-1 and TRBJ1-2, with D possibly TRBD1 on 5 matching bases. This CDR3 region has 15 residues. The V end lost 5 bases, the J end lost 4 bases, and 17 bases lay between the germline ends. Germline CDR1 and CDR2: WNHNN and SYGVQD (reference sequence). In nucleotides, the CDR3 is TGCGCCAGCAGTCGGACACCAAGAGTCATCTATGGCTACACCTTC. As protein: CASSRTPRVIYGYTF.

The V and J genes are TRBV3-1 and TRBJ1-2; D is uncertain. From germline, CDR1 is LGHDT and CDR2 YNNKEL (reference sequence). Trimming stripped 5 bases from V and 7 bases from J, with 14 bases between. This CDR3 is 13 amino acids long. CDR3 nucleotide sequence: TGTGCCAGCAGCTTAAAAAGGAATTCTGGCTACACCTTC. This translates into CASSLKRNSGYTF. The variable domain in full, completed from reference TRBV3-1 and TRBJ1-2, reads DTAVSQTPKYLVTQMGNDKSIKCEQNLGHDTMYWYKQDSKKFLKIMFSYNNKELIINETVPNRFSPKSPDKAHLNLHINSLELGDSAVYFCASSLKRNSGYTFGSGTRLTVV.

The rearrangement links TRBV20-1 to TRBJ2-6; D is possibly TRBD2 (5 bases). This CDR3 region has 19 residues. V was shortened by 3 bases and J by 2 bases, with 23 bases between the two germline ends. Germline-derived CDR1 and CDR2 are DFQATT and SNEGSKA (reference sequence). The CDR3 reads CSARVMEVLDGAGANVLTF. Written as DNA, the CDR3 is TGCAGTGCTAGGGTAATGGAGGTCTTAGACGGGGCTGGGGCCAACGTCCTGACTTTC.

This clonotype was seen only a few times. This sequence joins TRBV11-2 and TRBJ1-4; D call uncertain. The V end was cut by 0 bases, the J end by 7 bases, with 6 bases between. From germline, CDR1 is SGHAT and CDR2 FQNNGV. This CDR3 spans 13 amino acids. The CDR3 bases are TGTGCCAGCAGCTTAGATCCGGCTGAAAAACTGTTTTTT. This translates into CASSLDPAEKLFF.

The V gene is TRBV20-1, the J gene TRBJ2-3, with TRBD1 matching 7 bases. Germline loops: CDR1 DFQATT, CDR2 SNEGSKA (reference sequence). V lost 3 bases to trimming and J lost 8 bases; unmatched junction nucleotides: 8. The CDR3 consists of 13 residues. CDR3 residues: CSARLDRVGTQYF. The DNA for the CDR3 is TGCAGTGCTAGGCTAGACAGGGTTGGTACGCAGTATTTT.

The table lists this clonotype with many counts. The J gene is TRBJ2-3, the V gene TRBV5-1; TRBD2 aligns across 7 bases. The germline V gene has CDR1 SGHRS and CDR2 YFSETQ. The J segment lost 0 bases and the V segment lost 3 bases, leaving 7 bases of the junction unmatched. This CDR3 region has 16 residues. In DNA, the CDR3 is TGCGCCAGCAGCTACCTCTTCGGGGGGAGCACAGATACGCAGTATTTT. Protein product: CASSYLFGGSTDTQYF.

The chain carries TRBV20-1 and TRBJ1-6, with 8 nucleotides matching TRBD1. The CDR3 has 15 residues. The germline V gene encodes CDR1 DFQATT and CDR2 SNEGSKA (reference sequence). V lost 2 bases and J lost 7; bases outside the gene matches: 7. DNA for the CDR3: TGCAGTGCTAGATTACAGGGGGTAGACAATTCACCCCTCCACTTT. This sequence encodes CSARLQGVDNSPLHF.

The table lists this clonotype with many counts. CDR3 nucleotide sequence: TGTGCCAGCAGCTTCAGTGGGGAGGGAGCCACCTTC. Protein: CASSFSGEGATF. The genes are TRBV7-8 and TRBJ1-2; no clear D. The CDR3 is 12 amino acids. V lost 3 bases, J lost 13 bases, and 15 bases lay in between. The V gene's germline CDR1 is SGHVS and CDR2 FQNEAQ.

This clonotype was observed a few times. The V and J genes are TRBV12-3 or TRBV12-4 and TRBJ2-3; 8 nucleotides match TRBD2. With V trimmed by 4 bases and J by 4 bases, 10 bases remained unmatched. The CDR3 loop spans 16 amino acids. This CDR3 is CASSSPSGSRADTQYF. CDR3 nucleotides: TGTGCCAGCAGTTCCCCGAGCGGGAGTAGGGCAGATACGCAGTATTTT.

The V and J genes are TRBV6-1 and TRBJ2-2; TRBD1 aligns across 11 bases. The CDR3 loop spans 17 amino acids. Germline assignment: CDR1 MNHNS and CDR2 SASEGT. Unmatched junction bases numbered 3, after V lost 0 bases and J lost 3 bases. CDR3 residues: CASSEAGTGGDTGELFF. Here the CDR3 DNA reads TGTGCCAGCAGTGAAGCCGGGACAGGGGGAGACACCGGGGAGCTGTTTTTT.

The rearrangement uses TRBV20-1 and TRBJ2-3; D is tentatively TRBD1 or TRBD2 (7 bases each). CDR1 and CDR2 (germline): DFQATT, SNEGSKA (reference sequence). V lost 5 bases and J 2 bases, leaving 20 bases between the germline ends. CDR3 size: 16 residues. DNA of the CDR3: TGCAGTGCTGCCCGGGCAGGGGGGGCAGACACAGATACGCAGTATTTT. Translating gives CSAARAGGADTDTQYF.

This clonotype was recorded at least ten times. The V call is TRBV7-2, the J call TRBJ1-6, with a weak D call TRBD1 (5 bases). Germline V gives CDR1 SGHTA, CDR2 FQGNSA. CDR3 length: 14 amino acids. Trimming took 3 bases from V and 8 from J, leaving 11 bases between them. The CDR3 is CASSFRGGDSPLHF. The CDR3 DNA sequence: TGTGCCAGCAGCTTCCGTGGGGGTGATTCACCCCTCCACTTT.

This clonotype was recorded many times. This chain uses TRBV7-2 with TRBJ2-7, with D unresolved. The germline gives CDR1 SGHTA, CDR2 FQGNSA. V gave up 2 bases and J gave up 1 base, with 6 bases separating them. This CDR3 comprises 13 residues. DNA for the CDR3: TGTGCCAGCAGCTTATCGCCTTCCTACGAGCAGTACTTC. Translated: CASSLSPSYEQYF.